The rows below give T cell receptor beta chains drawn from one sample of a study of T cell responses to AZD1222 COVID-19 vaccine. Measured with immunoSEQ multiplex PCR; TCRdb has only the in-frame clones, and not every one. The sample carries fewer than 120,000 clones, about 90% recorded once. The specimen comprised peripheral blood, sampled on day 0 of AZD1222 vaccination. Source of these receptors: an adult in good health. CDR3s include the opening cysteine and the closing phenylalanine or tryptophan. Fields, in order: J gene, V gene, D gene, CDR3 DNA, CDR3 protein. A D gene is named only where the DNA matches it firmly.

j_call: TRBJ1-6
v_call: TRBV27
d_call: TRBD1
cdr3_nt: TGTGCCAGCAGTTTTGGGACAGGGGGTTCACCCCTCCACTTT
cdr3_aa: CASSFGTGGSPLHF

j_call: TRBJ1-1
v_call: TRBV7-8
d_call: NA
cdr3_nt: TGTGCCAGCAGCTTAGGCCGCCAGGGTGGGGAAGCTTTCTTT
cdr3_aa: CASSLGRQGGEAFF

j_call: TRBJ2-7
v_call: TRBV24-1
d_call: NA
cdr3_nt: TGTGCCACGGCCTCCAGTCTGTCCTACGAGCAGTACTTC
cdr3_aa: CATASSLSYEQYF

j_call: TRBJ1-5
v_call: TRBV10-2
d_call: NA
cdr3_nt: TGCGCCAGCAGTGGAGTGGGTAGCAATCAGCCCCAGCATTTT
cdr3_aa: CASSGVGSNQPQHF

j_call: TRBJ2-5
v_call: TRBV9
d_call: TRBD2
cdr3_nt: TGTGCCAGCAGCCCACGAGCGGGGGGGCGGGAGACCCAGTACTTC
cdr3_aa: CASSPRAGGRETQYF

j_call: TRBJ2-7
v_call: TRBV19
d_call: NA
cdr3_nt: TGTGCCAGTAGTATCGGGGGCGAGCAGTACTTC
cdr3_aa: CASSIGGEQYF

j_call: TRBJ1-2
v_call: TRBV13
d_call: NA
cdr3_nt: TGTGCCAGCAGCTTGGGAGCTAACTATGGCTACACCTTC
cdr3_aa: CASSLGANYGYTF

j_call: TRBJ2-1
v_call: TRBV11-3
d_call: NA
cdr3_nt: TGTGCCAGCAGCTTGCTCCCGGGACTGTACAATGAGCAGTTCTTC
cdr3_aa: CASSLLPGLYNEQFF

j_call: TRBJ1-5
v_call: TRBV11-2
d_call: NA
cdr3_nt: TGTGCCAGCAGCCCGCAAGGACATCTGCCCCAGCATTTT
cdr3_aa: CASSPQGHLPQHF

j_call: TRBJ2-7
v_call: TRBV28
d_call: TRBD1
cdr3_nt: TGTGCCAGCAGTTCGACCGGGACAGGGGCCTACGAGCAGTACTTC
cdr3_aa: CASSSTGTGAYEQYF